The 7 T cell receptor beta chains below were found in one sample sequenced in a study of PD-1 blockade in mismatch repair-deficient tumors. Assay: immunoSEQ multiplex PCR; the TCRdb copy retains only in-frame clones and omits some. Among 120,000 or so clones listed, around 87% were seen once. The input for sequencing was peripheral blood, taken 44 weeks after starting pembrolizumab. The receptors were sampled from an adult with mismatch repair-deficient cancer.

The chain's CDR3 is CASSQDRGGRADTQYF. CDR3 bases: TGCGCCAGCAGCCAAGATCGGGGGGGGCGCGCAGATACGCAGTATTTT. The rearrangement uses TRBV4-3 and TRBJ2-3; 8 nucleotides match TRBD2. V lost 0 bases, J lost 4 bases, and 6 bases stayed unmatched. The CDR3 sequence is 16 residues long. CDR1 and CDR2 from the germline V gene are LGHNA and YSLEER.

The chain joins TRBV9 to TRBJ2-5; TRBD1 matches 7 bases. V lost 4 bases and J lost 3; bases outside the gene matches: 3. The germline gives CDR1 SGDLS, CDR2 YYNGEE. This CDR3 is 13 amino acids long. CDR3 sequence reads: CASSRGQEETQYF. The CDR3, as DNA: TGTGCCAGCAGCCGAGGACAGGAAGAGACCCAGTACTTC.

This clone has a handful of counts. The V and J genes are TRBV2 and TRBJ2-7, with 9 bases fitting TRBD1. Trimming took 8 bases from V and 3 from J; bases not matched to a gene: 2. The CDR3 has 12 amino acids. Germline values: CDR1 SNHLY, CDR2 FYNNEI. The CDR3 is CASGTGYYEQYF. CDR3 DNA: TGTGCCAGCGGGACAGGGTACTACGAGCAGTACTTC.

This chain connects TRBV4-1 to TRBJ1-3; 9 bases are shared with TRBD1. The CDR3 has 16 amino acids. Germline V gene data show CDR1 as MGHRA and CDR2 as YSYEKL. Unmatched junction bases numbered 6, after V lost 2 bases and J lost 4 bases. The CDR3 loop reads CASSQRDRDIGNTIYF. CDR3 bases: TGCGCCAGCAGCCAAAGGGACAGGGACATAGGAAACACCATATATTTT.

The chain employs TRBV11-2 and TRBJ2-7; 8 nucleotides match TRBD2. CDR1 is SGHAT and CDR2 is FQNNGV in the germline V gene. V shed 4 bases, J shed 3 bases, and the junction held 8 bases outside the gene matches. The CDR3 length is 15 residues. This CDR3 is CASSSRGAGDYEQYF. In nucleotides, the CDR3 is TGTGCCAGCAGCTCCCGAGGAGCGGGAGACTACGAGCAGTACTTC.

The chain has TRBV10-3 and TRBJ2-7, with 10 positions matching TRBD1. The CDR3 runs 19 residues. Trimming cost V 0 bases and J 3 bases; bases outside gene matches: 14. Germline V gene lookup returns CDR1 ENHRY and CDR2 SYGVKD. In DNA, the CDR3 is TGTGCCATCAGTGAGTCGAAAAGGGGACAGGGGTCCCTCCTCTACGAGCAGTACTTC. Its translation is CAISESKRGQGSLLYEQYF.

This clone has more than one count but fewer than ten. The V call is TRBV27, the J call TRBJ2-7; the match to TRBD1 covers 8 bases. There are 11 residues in the CDR3. CDR1 is MNHEY, CDR2 SMNVEV, per germline (reference sequence). After removal of 7 bases from V and 6 bases from J, the junction contained 2 bases not matched to a gene. CDR3 nucleotide sequence: TGTGCCAGCAACAGGGGGTCCGAGCAGTACTTC. It yields the protein CASNRGSEQYF.